This TCR beta chain was obtained from a study of CD8+ T cells in alopecia areata (dated by TCRdb to the late 2010s). Regarding the complete study: The treated patients took part in an open-label pilot trial in which moderate-to-severe alopecia areata was treated with oral tofacitinib at 5 to 10 mg twice daily. Patients received tofacitinib for 6 to 18 months and were then followed off drug for 6 months to check for delayed response and recurrence. The SALT score, which quantifies the percentage of affected scalp surface area, was used to measure disease severity in treated patients. High-throughput TCRbeta sequencing was used to examine T cell clonal expansion in alopecia areata in both the C3H/HeJ mouse model and human patients. On the human side, TCRbeta sequencing was run on scalp tissue and on sorted CD4+ and CD8+ peripheral blood T cells from healthy controls and from alopecia areata patients with either patchy or totalis/universalis disease. Tofacitinib-treated patients had biopsies at baseline and at 4 and 24 weeks of treatment, with a later scalp biopsy in several patients. Scalp clonality was compared across normal scalp (n=4), patchy alopecia areata scalp (n=8), and alopecia totalis/universalis scalp (n=8). RNA was obtained with the PAXgene miRNA kit for fixed scalp, the miRNeasy kit for PBMCs, and the RNeasy kit for mouse skin. TCRbeta CDR3 regions were amplified by immunoSEQ multiplex PCR using 35 Vbeta forward and 13 Jbeta reverse primers.

Sample treatment or condition, as interpreted from the label and publication: oral pan-JAK inhibitor, 5-10 mg twice daily. Lesional scalp punch biopsies and peripheral blood were obtained from alopecia areata patients. PBMCs were isolated by density centrifugation and stained for CD3, CD4 and CD8, and CD4+ and CD8+ T cells were sorted on a FACSAria. Results and caveats for the whole study, not just this receptor: Compared with normal scalp, lesional scalp had higher clonality and more expanded CD8+ clones, particularly in alopecia totalis/universalis, a pattern that suggests antigenic drive. Shared TCR sequences between patients were less evident than in mice, which may be partly attributable to HLA diversity in the patient population. Tofacitinib significantly decreased scalp clonality and the number of expanded CD8+ clones among the top 100 scalp clones. Unlike mouse skin, where gammadelta T cells dominate, normal human skin contains resident alphabeta T cells that get sequenced too, which complicates analysis of the scalp TCR repertoire. During tofacitinib treatment, many expanded lesional clones remained in scalp and blood, and this persistence may partly explain relapse after treatment is stopped. Because the treated cohort was small and had only one nonresponder, larger studies are needed to examine links between baseline CD8+ expansion and response.

Reading the germline V gene gives CDR1 ENHRY and CDR2 SYGVKD. Counted from cysteine to phenylalanine, this CDR3 has 15 amino acids. The DNA shown is the 45-base CDR3, in frame from base 1. V is clipped by 3 bases and J by 7 bases, and the sequence between their germline boundaries is 18 bases long. Library method: the immunoSEQ multiplex PCR assay. RNA was extracted from all samples and reverse transcribed into cDNA as template for TCR sequencing. SuperScript III was used to make first-strand cDNA, primed with a 2:1 mix of oligo-dT and random hexamers. A synthetic immune receptor repertoire was used to assess amplification bias, and residual bias was removed computationally. For the original study's pipeline: Raw reads were preprocessed to remove errors, and CDR3 was defined by IMGT conventions from the conserved cysteine to phenylalanine. To get clonality, Shannon entropy was normalized by log2 of the number of productive unique TCRs and the result was subtracted from 1. Scalp TCRbeta sequences were cross-referenced with sorted blood CD4 and CD8 repertoires so that the CD4 or CD8 identity of scalp clones could be inferred. TCRdb obtained this table from immuneACCESS and retained in-frame rearrangements with V and J assigned. These tables miss some clones; where compared with another copy, unresolved V genes account for less than half of the shortfall, and the remainder is unexplained. V and J calls and clone size are those listed in that table; D and trimming were worked out from the DNA. In all, the sample holds about 260,000 clones, and 60% of those were seen once. About 0.89% of the sample lies in the top ten.

Note on this clone: Its antigen is unknown. Per-base quality was not reported, and no clone a single base away is much larger than it.

The specimen comprised CD4+ T cells sorted from blood, sampled at roughly week 52, from a patient treated with tofacitinib. This chain joins TRBV10-3 to TRBJ2-5; there is no confident call for the D gene. The source of this sequence is a human donor with alopecia areata. The nucleotide sequence is TGTGCCATCAGTGAATCGAGGTCTACCCCAGGGACCCAGTACTTC. This is translated as CAISESRSTPGTQYF.